This TCR beta chain was profiled in a study of shared clonotypes between healthy human individuals (dated by TCRdb to the early 2020s). General notes on the study: A couple of women and a few men aged 18 to 49 years were included in the cohort. Blood TCR repertoires of about 5 healthy adults were deeply sequenced to estimate repertoire size and the extent of clonotype sharing between individuals. Per donor, three plates each were used for CD4 naive and CD4 memory, two for CD8 naive, and one for CD8 memory. Different laboratories and diverse techniques were used to prepare libraries and sequence TCR repertoires, to increase sequencing depth and limit assay-specific biases. Leukapheresis yielded between about 0.8 and 9.5 billion PBMCs per donor.

TCR CDR3 regions were amplified from genomic DNA by multiplex PCR using the deep immunoSEQ assay. For each cell subset, the extracted genomic DNA was distributed evenly across all wells of several immunoSEQ 96-well plates, and each plate served as one replicate. Each replicate PCR for sorted subsets received about 180 ng genomic DNA, equal to about 30,000 T cell genomes. Purified libraries were quantified with a Qubit 3.0 fluorometer, sized on a Bioanalyzer 2100, and re-quantified with the KAPA Library Quantification kit. Every immunoSEQ 96-well plate was sequenced on a dedicated single-read 150-cycle Illumina NextSeq 550 flow cell. The original pipeline was this. The immunoSEQ output contained only junctional sequences without quality scores, so filtering could not match that applied to full-length reads. Sequences were annotated with PyIR, a Python wrapper for IgBLAST v1.9, using IMGT germline references to assign V/J genes and CDR3. Reads were removed for weak V/J assignments (E-value above 1e-6), missing CDR3, stop codons, out-of-frame junctions, or ambiguous translated residues. V3J clonotypes were defined as sequences sharing an identical inferred V gene, J gene, and CDR3 amino acid sequence. Percentage overlap between repertoires was calculated by dividing the number of shared unique clonotypes by the size of the smaller repertoire. Repertoire richness was assessed with RTK rarefaction, the Chao1 estimator, and Recon v2.1 estimates of unobserved clonotypes. OLGA was used to compute generation probabilities for all TCRbeta clonotypes that the gDNA method yielded from a few donors. This is the immuneACCESS table as TCRdb keeps it, with only in-frame sequences that have V and J called. A part of the clones is gone; compared with another copy, unresolved V genes explain less than half, and the rest is unexplained. V, J and clone size are taken as reported in that table, and D and trimming were inferred from the DNA itself. The sample records approximately 2.1 million clones, more than 80% of which are singletons. Roughly 0.36% of the sample is held by the ten biggest clonotypes.

The investigation overall reported the following: Compared with non-shared clonotypes, clonotypes shared by all four sorted-subset donors had higher generation probabilities. Because the study included a small number of donors, the genetic and exposure-history diversity represented was limited. Based on pairwise subsampling, the degree of clonotype sharing among donors was expected to be affected by sequencing depth. Only blood was sampled, and tissue TCR repertoires likely differ from those in blood. Naive subsets generally had larger estimated clonotype richness than memory subsets. Sharing across several donors was observed for 5% to 6.5% of naive CD4, around 3.5% of naive CD8, over 2% of memory CD4, and about 0.38% of memory CD8 clonotypes. Even with the large sequencing depth, rarefaction of the sorted-subset datasets indicated that sequencing was incomplete.

The trim is 3 bases for V and 1 base for J, with a gap of 16 bases between the germline ends. The CDR3 spans 17 residues, from the cysteine through the phenylalanine. The only DNA kept is the CDR3, 51 bases in frame from the first base. The germline V gene encodes CDR1 SGDLS and CDR2 YYNGEE. Healthy HIV-negative adults with no recently reported acute infections or vaccinations were included as donors. All donors were Caucasian adults living in Nashville, Tennessee, USA. CD4+ T cells were enriched through magnetic negative selection, after which naive cells were positively selected on CD45RA and the remaining negative fraction served as the memory subset. After blood collection by leukapheresis, PBMCs were isolated using Ficoll-Histopaque density gradient centrifugation and then cryopreserved in the vapor phase of liquid nitrogen. Analytical flow cytometry was used to check the purity and quantity of every magnetically sorted T cell population. From each sorted fraction, genomic DNA was isolated and quantified by UV absorbance on a Nanodrop 2000c.

Notes on this clone: Its antigen target is currently unknown. Base-call qualities are not available, and no considerably larger clone is one nucleotide away.

The rearrangement combines TRBV9 with TRBJ2-2, with the D gene tentatively TRBD1 or TRBD2, based on 5 matching bases in each. Sequencing was performed on naive CD4+ T cells from PBMCs. The cell subset or site label on this specimen signifies: CD45RA+ positively selected. This receptor was obtained from a man between 18 and 35 years old in good health. Some clones in this sample may be carry-over from other donors' samples. The CDR3 sequence is CASSGERGRVNTGELFF. The sequenced DNA is TGTGCCAGCAGCGGCGAGAGGGGCAGGGTGAACACCGGGGAGCTGTTTTTT.